Listed here are 13 T cell receptor beta chains from one sample, sequenced in a study of PD-L1 blockade in urothelial cancer. TCRdb keeps only in-frame clones here, not all; method: immunoSEQ multiplex PCR. The profile shows tens of thousands of clones, 82% of them singletons. Time point defined: pretreatment peripheral blood. This specimen consisted of PBMCs, obtained around atezolizumab (anti-PD-L1) treatment. The receptors here all came from a man over 45 with urothelial cancer.

The chain links TRBV14 to TRBJ2-7; maybe TRBD1 (5 bases). Germline V gives CDR1 SGHDN, CDR2 FVKESK. Trimming shortened V by 1 base and J by 5 bases, and 18 bases separated the two germline ends. The CDR3 consists of 16 residues. The CDR3 is CASSQVLVTAQNEQYF. CDR3 bases: TGTGCCAGCAGCCAAGTTCTCGTGACAGCCCAGAACGAGCAGTACTTC.

The V and J genes are TRBV5-1 and TRBJ2-3, with a weak D call TRBD1 (6 bases). Trimming took 5 bases from V and 3 from J, leaving 16 bases between them. This CDR3 is 15 amino acids long. Germline CDR1 is SGHRS and CDR2 is YFSETQ. CDR3 nucleotides: TGCGCCAGCAGTCGAGCTACAGGGACGACAGATACGCAGTATTTT. Protein product: CASSRATGTTDTQYF.

The chain joins TRBV19 to TRBJ1-2; TRBD1 aligns across 8 bases. After removal of 9 bases from V and 8 bases from J, the junction contained 14 bases not matched to a gene. This CDR3 comprises 14 residues. Germline V gene lookup returns CDR1 LNHDA and CDR2 SQIVND (reference sequence). In DNA form, the CDR3 reads TGTGCCAGCCAGGGGGCGCAGGTGTACATGGGCTACACCTTC. Protein: CASQGAQVYMGYTF.

This clone was picked up one time. This chain joins TRBV5-1 and TRBJ2-3; TRBD1 matches 8 bases. Unmatched junction bases numbered 9, after V lost 5 bases and J lost 4 bases. In germline, CDR1 is SGHRS, CDR2 YFSETQ. The length of the CDR3 is 15 residues. The CDR3 protein is CASRRDRGGADTQYF. The DNA of the CDR3 is TGCGCCAGCAGACGAGACAGGGGCGGCGCAGATACGCAGTATTTT.

The V gene is TRBV12-5, the J gene TRBJ1-2; possibly TRBD1 for D (5 bases). Germline V gives CDR1 LGHNT, CDR2 FRNRAP. V dropped 7 bases and J dropped 1 base, with 10 bases sitting between them. The CDR3 loop spans 13 amino acids. The CDR3 region has the DNA TGTGCTAGTGCCTTAGACAGTAACTATGGCTACACCTTC. This gives the protein CASALDSNYGYTF.

V usage is TRBV11-2 and J usage is TRBJ2-4; the D is unclear. V lost 1 base and J lost 6, with 13 bases in between. CDR3 length: 15 amino acids. Germline CDR1 reads SGHAT; CDR2 reads FQNNGV. The CDR3 nucleotides read TGTGCCAGCAGCTTAGGGTCGGCCCGAGGAAACATTCAGTACTTC. The encoded protein is CASSLGSARGNIQYF.

J is TRBJ1-1 and V is TRBV6-5, with D uncertain. The CDR3 has 14 residues. With 0 bases removed from V and 0 bases from J, the gap between germline ends came to 5 bases. Germline V gene lookup returns CDR1 MNHEY and CDR2 SVGAGI. DNA for the CDR3: TGTGCCAGCAGTTACTCTACGGTGAACACTGAAGCTTTCTTT. It specifies CASSYSTVNTEAFF.

The gene calls are TRBV7-8 and TRBJ2-5; the D gene is possibly TRBD1 (5 bases). The ends were cut back, 5 bases at V and 5 bases at J, with 18 bases in the middle. The CDR3 is 15 amino acids. Germline loops: CDR1 SGHVS, CDR2 FQNEAQ. The CDR3 DNA sequence: TGTGCCAGCAGCCCGCCCCTGCGAAAGGGGGAGACCCAGTACTTC. It translates to CASSPPLRKGETQYF.

This rearrangement joins TRBV6-6 to TRBJ2-2; 14 bases agree with TRBD2. J was trimmed by 11 bases and V by 6 bases; bases with no gene match: 5. Germline values: CDR1 MNHNY, CDR2 SVGAGI (reference sequence). The CDR3 extends over 14 amino acids. The CDR3 sequence: CASSRTSGGPELFF. In nucleotides, the CDR3 is TGTGCCAGCAGCAGGACTAGCGGGGGGCCAGAGCTGTTTTTT.

The chain uses TRBV28 and TRBJ1-3; TRBD1 agrees at 8 bases. V shed 6 bases and J 0 bases; nucleotides not matched to a gene: 4. This CDR3 spans 15 amino acids. Germline V gives CDR1 MDHEN, CDR2 SYDVKM. This chain's CDR3 is CASRPRGLSGNTIYF. In nucleotides, the CDR3 is TGTGCCAGCAGGCCCAGGGGGCTCTCTGGAAACACCATATATTTT.

This sequence joins TRBV29-1 and TRBJ2-2, with 9 bases aligning to TRBD1. CDR1 and CDR2 (germline): SQVTM, ANQGSEA. V gave up 7 bases and J gave up 5 bases; unmatched junction bases: 8. The CDR3 consists of 14 residues. The CDR3 sequence is CSARQGVQTGELFF. CDR3 nucleotide sequence: TGCAGCGCTCGACAGGGGGTTCAGACCGGGGAGCTGTTTTTT.

J is TRBJ1-1 and V is TRBV29-1, with D perhaps TRBD1 (6 bases). CDR1 is SQVTM, CDR2 ANQGSEA, per germline. V shed 5 bases and J shed 1 base, with 11 bases lying between them. CDR3 length equals 13 residues. The CDR3 reads CSVNRDTNTEAFF. In nucleotides, the CDR3 is TGCAGCGTTAACCGGGACACGAACACTGAAGCTTTCTTT.

The chain recombines TRBV18 with TRBJ1-1, with no clear D. Trimming removed 3 bases from V and 3 bases from J, with 8 bases in between. This CDR3 spans 13 amino acids. Germline V gene sequence: CDR1 KGHSH, CDR2 LQKENI. The chain's CDR3 is CASSPDRYTEAFF. The DNA of the CDR3 is TGTGCCAGCTCACCCGATCGGTACACTGAAGCTTTCTTT.